This TCR beta chain is drawn from a study of T-cell reconstitution after alpha-beta-depleted transplantation in children. Study-level findings and limits: Recipient T cells and thymic progenitors that survived gave rise to the high TCRbeta diversity observed at day 60 in some patients. Roughly two months post-transplant, alpha-beta T cells reportedly originated from several hundred graft clones that had expanded. Newly made T cells mostly supplied T-cell counts and diversity one year after transplant.

This clonotype was counted between two and nine times. What it recognizes is unknown. Construction of the TCRbeta library involved unique molecular identifiers. One entry per CDR3 protein results from TCRdb running MiXCR on the PCR reads. The sample holds around 200,000 distinct CDR3 sequences, roughly 11% seen once. V lost 5 bases and J lost 1; bases outside the gene matches: 10. CDR1 SQVTM and CDR2 ANQGSEA come from the germline V gene. CDR3 length: 16 residues. This chain connects TRBV29-1 to TRBJ1-1; the match to TRBD1 covers 10 bases. The source material was PBMCs, sampled before TCRalphabeta/CD19-depleted stem cell transplant. The receptor's source is a child less than two years old with acute myeloid leukemia, due to receive a stem cell transplant. In DNA form, the CDR3 reads TGCAGCGTTTCCTGGACCGACAGGGGGCAGAACACTGAAGCTTTCTTT. Translated: CSVSWTDRGQNTEAFF.